Listed here is a single TCR beta chain. Its antigen is undetermined. The repertoire was sequenced with immunoSEQ multiplex PCR; TCRdb's copy has only in-frame clones and lacks some. Of 250,000 to 400,000 clones detected, 88% appear once; the ten largest clones hold approximately 0.9%. This sample was included in a study of cytomegalovirus exposure and HLA in healthy donors. Findings and limits, study-wide: The listing of about 150 TCR beta chains classed them as cytomegalovirus-associated. The classifier reportedly diagnosed cytomegalovirus status with high specificity and sensitivity. Specificity for CMV antigens was confirmed in vitro for a few of the CMV-associated chains. The dataset shows that most TCR sequences were rare, while some public TCRs occurred in many donors.

The V gene lost 4 bases and the J gene lost 4 bases, with 15 bases spanning the gap. The CDR3 is made up of 14 amino acids. Germline V gene lookup returns CDR1 SGHDT and CDR2 YYEEEE. This sequence originates from a young man in good health and CMV-seronegative. The chain couples TRBV5-6 to TRBJ2-7; maybe TRBD1 (6 bases). Sequencing was carried out using PBMCs. DNA of the CDR3: TGTGCCAGCAGCGGCCGGACAGACCTATACGAGCAGTACTTC. This codes for CASSGRTDLYEQYF.